Here is one T cell receptor (beta chain) with its context. Its matching antigen is unknown. Time point described: peripheral blood 6 weeks after treatment start. Per-patient samples, pretreatment and on-treatment, numbered 1 to 8. These data are taken from a study of PD-L1 blockade in urothelial cancer. Across the study: About 90% of the 29 patients were males with bladder-origin urothelial cancer. T cell content in blood samples showed a median of 141,255.

Overall study results and limits: When pretreatment blood TCR clonality was below the median, it predicted better survival.

Using immunoSEQ multiplex PCR, the repertoire was profiled, and TCRdb retains in-frame clones only, with some absent. Of about 130,000 clones listed, more than 70% are singletons. The receptor was derived from a man aged 50-59 years with urothelial cancer. Sequenced material: PBMCs, taken around atezolizumab (anti-PD-L1) treatment.

For the CDR3, the DNA is TGTGCCAGCAGTTTATCGACTAGCGGGTCCTCCCAGTTCTTC. This sequence encodes CASSLSTSGSSQFF. The V call is TRBV27, the J call TRBJ2-1, with TRBD2 identical over 10 bases. The ends lost 0 bases at V and 13 bases at J; junction bases unmatched: 6. The germline V gene has CDR1 MNHEY and CDR2 SMNVEV (reference sequence). The length of the CDR3 is 14 residues.